A selection of T cell receptor beta chains follows, all from one sample in a study of control samples from healthy donors and cancer patients. Using immunoSEQ multiplex PCR, the repertoire was profiled, and TCRdb retains in-frame clones only, with some absent. Here the sample spans tens of thousands of clones, 79% being singletons. The sequenced sample was PBMCs. These receptors were obtained from a man aged 60-69 years with head and neck cancer. The CDR3 runs from the conserved cysteine through the conserved F or W. D genes are given only for firm matches. Some rows mark clone size as missing; the rest say once, few, many or name a class of expanded clone.

CASSLNINSNQPQHF TGTGCCAGCAGCTTGAACATTAATAGCAATCAGCCCCAGCATTTT . TRBJ1-5 TRBV5-5 .
CASSSEGRAGNTIYF TGTGCCAGCAGCTCCGAAGGACGGGCTGGAAACACCATATATTTT . TRBJ1-3 TRBV9 .
CASSFTDRGYEQYF TGTGCCAGCAGCTTTACGGACAGGGGGTACGAGCAGTACTTC TRBD1 TRBJ2-7 TRBV5-4 .
CASSGRDLAFF TGTGCCAGCAGTGGTCGGGACTTAGCTTTCTTT . TRBJ1-1 TRBV28 .
CASSFPFVSGNTIYF TGTGCCAGCAGTTTCCCATTCGTCTCTGGAAACACCATATATTTT . TRBJ1-3 TRBV28 .
CASRGQNNYGYTF TGTGCCAGCAGAGGCCAGAATAACTATGGCTACACCTTC . TRBJ1-2 TRBV6-5 .
CASSEGANSPLHF TGTGCCAGCAGTGAGGGGGCGAATTCACCCCTCCACTTT . TRBJ1-6 TRBV6-4 medium-sized
CASSLEEAGPGAETQYF TGTGCCAGCAGCTTAGAAGAGGCGGGACCGGGGGCAGAGACCCAGTACTTC . TRBJ2-5 TRBV11-3 .
CASSQDRHGRYEQYF TGCGCCAGCAGCCAAGATCGACACGGGAGGTACGAGCAGTACTTC TRBD2 TRBJ2-7 TRBV4-3 .
CASSMGGGVTGNQPQHF TGTGCCAGTAGTATGGGGGGCGGGGTAACGGGCAATCAGCCCCAGCATTTT . TRBJ1-5 TRBV19 .
CASSLYFGRRNTEAFF TGTGCCAGCAGCTTATATTTTGGGCGGAGGAACACTGAAGCTTTCTTT . TRBJ1-1 TRBV7-2 .
CASSVGASGTYEQYF TGTGCCAGCAGCGTAGGCGCTAGCGGGACCTACGAGCAGTACTTC TRBD2 TRBJ2-7 TRBV9 .
CASSSGQVNLWEKLFF TGTGCCAGCAGCTCGGGACAGGTCAATCTTTGGGAAAAACTGTTTTTT TRBD1 TRBJ1-4 TRBV7-2 .
CASRPPGGYEQYF TGTGCCAGCAGGCCCCCTGGGGGCTACGAGCAGTACTTC . TRBJ2-7 TRBV12-3/TRBV12-4 once